The rows below give T cell receptor beta chains drawn from one sample of a study of blood T cell repertoires in COVID-19. Libraries were prepared by immunoSEQ multiplex PCR; TCRdb keeps only in-frame clonotypes and omits some of them. The profile covers about 180,000 clones, with roughly 80% appearing a single time and about 8% taken by the ten largest. Input material: peripheral blood. The source of these receptors is a woman in her 70s with acute or convalescent COVID-19. Both conserved end residues are part of each CDR3. The D gene is left open where the match is weak. Not every row has a clone size; where given, it reads once, few, many or a size class.

v_gene: TRBV7-9
d_gene: NA
abundance: NA
j_gene: TRBJ2-1
CDR3aa: CASSLGLVVSNEQFF
CDR3nt: TGTGCCAGCAGCTTAGGACTAGTTGTCTCCAATGAGCAGTTCTTC

v_gene: TRBV10-3
d_gene: NA
abundance: NA
j_gene: TRBJ1-2
CDR3aa: CAIGGGDGYTF
CDR3nt: TGTGCCATCGGGGGCGGCGATGGCTACACCTTC

v_gene: TRBV14
d_gene: TRBD1
abundance: NA
j_gene: TRBJ1-1
CDR3aa: CASSDPRTGKGEAFF
CDR3nt: TGTGCCAGCAGCGATCCCCGGACAGGGAAAGGGGAAGCTTTCTTT

v_gene: TRBV11-2
d_gene: TRBD2
abundance: few
j_gene: TRBJ2-1
CDR3aa: CASRRYSGRANEQFF
CDR3nt: TGTGCCAGCAGACGTTATAGCGGGAGGGCCAATGAGCAGTTCTTC

v_gene: TRBV20-1
d_gene: NA
abundance: NA
j_gene: TRBJ2-3
CDR3aa: CSASSQSTDTQYF
CDR3nt: TGCAGTGCTAGTAGTCAGAGCACAGATACGCAGTATTTT

v_gene: TRBV23-1
d_gene: TRBD2
abundance: NA
j_gene: TRBJ2-3
CDR3aa: CASRCGRYSTDTQYF
CDR3nt: TGCGCCAGCCGATGCGGGAGGTATAGCACAGATACGCAATATTTT

v_gene: TRBV30
d_gene: NA
abundance: NA
j_gene: TRBJ1-3
CDR3aa: CAWSFGRGSGNTIYF
CDR3nt: TGTGCCTGGAGTTTTGGTAGGGGCTCTGGAAACACCATATATTTT

v_gene: TRBV6-5
d_gene: NA
abundance: NA
j_gene: TRBJ1-3
CDR3aa: CASSSYSGNTIYF
CDR3nt: TGTGCCAGCAGCTCCTACTCTGGAAACACCATATATTTT

v_gene: TRBV24-1
d_gene: NA
abundance: few
j_gene: TRBJ2-2
CDR3aa: CATSDSTLPGELFF
CDR3nt: TGTGCCACCAGTGATTCGACACTTCCCGGGGAGCTGTTTTTT

v_gene: TRBV30
d_gene: TRBD1
abundance: NA
j_gene: TRBJ1-2
CDR3aa: CAWSGTGGFYGYTF
CDR3nt: TGTGCCTGGAGTGGGACAGGGGGTTTCTATGGCTACACCTTC

v_gene: TRBV5-6
d_gene: NA
abundance: NA
j_gene: TRBJ1-1
CDR3aa: CASSPNWESIGTEAFF
CDR3nt: TGTGCCAGCAGCCCGAATTGGGAGAGCATTGGGACTGAAGCTTTCTTT

v_gene: TRBV5-1
d_gene: NA
abundance: NA
j_gene: TRBJ2-7
CDR3aa: CASSLAGVFRGNEQYF
CDR3nt: TGCGCCAGCAGCTTGGCCGGCGTCTTCAGGGGCAACGAGCAGTACTTC

v_gene: TRBV6-6
d_gene: TRBD1
abundance: NA
j_gene: TRBJ1-4
CDR3aa: CASSWTGEMGEKLFF
CDR3nt: TGTGCCAGCAGTTGGACAGGGGAGATGGGTGAAAAACTGTTTTTT

v_gene: TRBV7-2
d_gene: TRBD2
abundance: NA
j_gene: TRBJ2-7
CDR3aa: CASSLRLAGAYEQYF
CDR3nt: TGTGCCAGCAGCTTACGGCTGGCGGGGGCCTACGAGCAGTACTTC

v_gene: TRBV24-1
d_gene: NA
abundance: NA
j_gene: TRBJ1-4
CDR3aa: CATSDRRSSGRGEKLFF
CDR3nt: TGTGCCACCAGTGATCGGCGCAGCTCCGGGAGGGGTGAAAAACTGTTTTTT